The source of this T cell receptor (beta chain) is a study of T cells in Graves' hyperthyroidism and ophthalmopathy. This clonotype was seen a few times. The target antigen is unknown. Amplification of TCR beta CDR3 regions was performed using RNA transcripts as template. HTBI primers were used for first-round RT-PCR of the TCR CDR3. MiXCR, applied by TCRdb to the multiplex PCR reads, yields one record per CDR3 protein. The repertoire holds about 350,000 distinct CDR3 sequences, roughly 13% seen once, with around 25% in the top ten. The CDR3 has 15 residues. Germline CDR1 and CDR2: MDHEN and SYDVKM. V lost 6 bases to trimming and J lost 1 base, with 16 bases between them. Exclusion criteria comprised uncontrolled infection, other autoimmune disease, pregnancy or lactation. Diagnoses were made from clinical symptoms, serum measures (thyroxine and TRAb), thyroid ultrasound and orbital computed tomography.

Notes on the study in general: Within blood appeared most thyroid clonotypes that had expanded above 0.001.

The receptor's source is a woman in her twenties or thirties with Graves' hyperthyroidism. The sequencing input was blood. The gene calls are TRBV28 and TRBJ2-7; no clear D gene. The CDR3: CASRQLPLRSYEQYF. DNA for the CDR3: TGTGCCAGCAGACAACTACCCTTGCGGTCCTACGAGCAGTACTTC.